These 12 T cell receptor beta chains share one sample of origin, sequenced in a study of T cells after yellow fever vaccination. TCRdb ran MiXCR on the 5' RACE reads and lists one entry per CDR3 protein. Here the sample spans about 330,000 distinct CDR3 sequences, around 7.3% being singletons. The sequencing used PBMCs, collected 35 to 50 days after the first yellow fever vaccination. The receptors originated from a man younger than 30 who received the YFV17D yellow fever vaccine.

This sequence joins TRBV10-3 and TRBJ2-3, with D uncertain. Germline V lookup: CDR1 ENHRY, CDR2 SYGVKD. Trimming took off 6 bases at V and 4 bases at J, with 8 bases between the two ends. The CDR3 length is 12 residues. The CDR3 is CAISLEADTQYF. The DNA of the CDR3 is TGTGCCATCAGCCTCGAGGCAGATACGCAGTATTTT.

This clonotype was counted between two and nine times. The CDR3: CASRKVDTQYF. CDR3 nucleotide sequence: TGTGCCAGCAGGAAGGTAGATACGCAGTATTTT. This chain connects TRBV9 to TRBJ2-3, with unresolved D. The germline V and J ends were trimmed by 5 bases and 5 bases, with 6 bases remaining between them. Germline-derived CDR1 and CDR2 are SGDLS and YYNGEE. The CDR3 has 11 residues.

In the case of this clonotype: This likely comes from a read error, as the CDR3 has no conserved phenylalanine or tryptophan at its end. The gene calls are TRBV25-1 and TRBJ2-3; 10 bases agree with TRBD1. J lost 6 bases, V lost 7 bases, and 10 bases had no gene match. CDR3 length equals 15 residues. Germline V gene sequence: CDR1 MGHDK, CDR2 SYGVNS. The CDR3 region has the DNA TGTGCCAGCAACAGCCGGGACAGGGGTTCGGATACGCAGTATTGT. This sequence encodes CASNSRDRGSDTQYC.

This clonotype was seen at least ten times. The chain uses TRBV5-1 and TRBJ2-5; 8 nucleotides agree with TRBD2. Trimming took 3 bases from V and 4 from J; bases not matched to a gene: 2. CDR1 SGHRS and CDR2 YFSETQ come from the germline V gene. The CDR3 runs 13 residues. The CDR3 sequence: CASSSSGGETQYF. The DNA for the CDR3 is TGCGCCAGCAGCTCCAGCGGGGGAGAGACCCAGTACTTC.

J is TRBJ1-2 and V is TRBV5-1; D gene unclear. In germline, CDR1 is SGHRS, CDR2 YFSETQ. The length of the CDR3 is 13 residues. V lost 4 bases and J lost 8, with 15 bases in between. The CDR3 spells CASSPNDAWGYTF. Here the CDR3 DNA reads TGCGCCAGCAGCCCCAACGACGCCTGGGGCTACACCTTC.

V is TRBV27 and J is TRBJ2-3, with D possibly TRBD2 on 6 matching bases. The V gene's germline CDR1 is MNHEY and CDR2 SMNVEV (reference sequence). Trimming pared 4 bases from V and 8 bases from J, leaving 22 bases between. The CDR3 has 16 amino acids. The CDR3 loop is CASSSPPRDSRVTQYF. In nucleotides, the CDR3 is TGTGCCAGCAGTTCACCACCCCGGGACTCTCGGGTTACGCAGTATTTT.

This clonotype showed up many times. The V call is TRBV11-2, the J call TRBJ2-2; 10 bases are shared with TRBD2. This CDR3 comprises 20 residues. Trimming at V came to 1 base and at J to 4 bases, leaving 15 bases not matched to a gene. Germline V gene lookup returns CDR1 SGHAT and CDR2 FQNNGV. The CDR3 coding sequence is TGTGCCAGCAGCTTAGGGGGGCGCTGGGAGCGGGGGGGCGTCACCGGGGAGCTGTTTTTT. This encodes CASSLGGRWERGGVTGELFF.

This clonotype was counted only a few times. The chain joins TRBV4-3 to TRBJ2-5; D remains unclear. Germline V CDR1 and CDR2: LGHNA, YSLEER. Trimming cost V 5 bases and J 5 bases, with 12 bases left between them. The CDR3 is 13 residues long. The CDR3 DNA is TGCGCCAGCAGCTTAGTAATCGGGGAGACCCAGTACTTC. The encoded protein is CASSLVIGETQYF.

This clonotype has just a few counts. The CDR3 region has the DNA TGTGCCAGCAGTTACAGGGAGCATCAGCCCCAGCATTTT. It encodes CASSYREHQPQHF. The chain couples TRBV6-5 to TRBJ1-5; no definite D call. CDR3 length: 13 amino acids. Germline-derived CDR1 and CDR2 are MNHEY and SVGAGI. V lost 2 bases and J 5 bases, leaving 7 bases between the germline ends.

The CDR3 DNA follows: TGTGCCAGCAGCTCTCGGGACAGGGGTCTTTCACCCCTCCACTTT. This gives the protein CASSSRDRGLSPLHF. This chain links TRBV7-3 with TRBJ1-6; 10 positions match TRBD1. CDR1 and CDR2 (germline): SGHTA, FQGTGA. V gave up 4 bases and J gave up 9 bases; unmatched junction bases: 6. This CDR3 comprises 15 residues.

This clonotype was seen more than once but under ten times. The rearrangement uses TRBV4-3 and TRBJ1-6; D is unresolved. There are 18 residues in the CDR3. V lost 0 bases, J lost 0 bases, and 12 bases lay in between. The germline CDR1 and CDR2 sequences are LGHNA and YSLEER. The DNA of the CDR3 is TGCGCCAGCAGCCAAGACTTACAACATAGCTCCTATAATTCACCCCTCCACTTT. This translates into CASSQDLQHSSYNSPLHF.

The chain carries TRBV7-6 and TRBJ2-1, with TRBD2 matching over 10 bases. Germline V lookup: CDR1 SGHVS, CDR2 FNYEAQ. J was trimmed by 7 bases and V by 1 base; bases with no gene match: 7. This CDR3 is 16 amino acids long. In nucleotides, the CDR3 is TGTGCCAGCAGCTTAGGGGCTAGCGGGGGCCATAATGAGCAGTTCTTC. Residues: CASSLGASGGHNEQFF.